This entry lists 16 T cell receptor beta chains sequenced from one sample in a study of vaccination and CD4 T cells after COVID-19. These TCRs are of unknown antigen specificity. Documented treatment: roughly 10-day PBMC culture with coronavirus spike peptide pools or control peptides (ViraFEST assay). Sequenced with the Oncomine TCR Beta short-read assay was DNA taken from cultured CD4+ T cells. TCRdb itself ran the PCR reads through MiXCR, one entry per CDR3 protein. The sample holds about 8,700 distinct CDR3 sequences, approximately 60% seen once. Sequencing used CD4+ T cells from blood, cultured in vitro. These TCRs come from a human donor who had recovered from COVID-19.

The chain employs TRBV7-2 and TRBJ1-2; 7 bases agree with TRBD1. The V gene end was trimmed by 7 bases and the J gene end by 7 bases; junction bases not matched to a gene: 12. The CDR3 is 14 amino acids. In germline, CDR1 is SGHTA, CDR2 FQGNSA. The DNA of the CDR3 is TGTGCCAGCACCGACTTGACAGGGAGAGTTGGCTACACCTTC. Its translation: CASTDLTGRVGYTF.

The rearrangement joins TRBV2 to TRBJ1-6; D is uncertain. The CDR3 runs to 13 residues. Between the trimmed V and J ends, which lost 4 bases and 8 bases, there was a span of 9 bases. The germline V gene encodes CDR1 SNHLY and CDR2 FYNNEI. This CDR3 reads CASSVGQDSPLHF. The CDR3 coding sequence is TGTGCCAGCAGTGTTGGTCAGGATTCACCCCTCCACTTT.

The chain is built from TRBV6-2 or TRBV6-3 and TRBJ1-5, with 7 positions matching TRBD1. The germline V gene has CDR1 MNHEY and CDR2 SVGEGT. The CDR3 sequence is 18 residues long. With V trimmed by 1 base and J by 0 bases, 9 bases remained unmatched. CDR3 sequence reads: CASSYLQGGHYSNQPQHF. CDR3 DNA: TGTGCCAGCAGTTACTTACAAGGGGGCCATTATAGCAATCAGCCCCAGCATTTT.

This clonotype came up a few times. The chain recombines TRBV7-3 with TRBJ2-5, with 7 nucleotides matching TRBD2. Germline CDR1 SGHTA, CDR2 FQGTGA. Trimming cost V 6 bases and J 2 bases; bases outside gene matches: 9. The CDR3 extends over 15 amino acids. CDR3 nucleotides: TGTGCCAGCAGTAAAACGCGGGGGATACAAGAGACCCAGTACTTC. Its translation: CASSKTRGIQETQYF.

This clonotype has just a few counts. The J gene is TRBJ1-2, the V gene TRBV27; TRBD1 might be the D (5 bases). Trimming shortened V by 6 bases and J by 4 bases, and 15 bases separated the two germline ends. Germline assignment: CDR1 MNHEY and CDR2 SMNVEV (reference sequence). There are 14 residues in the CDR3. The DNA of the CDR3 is TGTGCCAGCAGATTCCAGGGCTCTAGCTATGGCTACACCTTC. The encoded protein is CASRFQGSSYGYTF.

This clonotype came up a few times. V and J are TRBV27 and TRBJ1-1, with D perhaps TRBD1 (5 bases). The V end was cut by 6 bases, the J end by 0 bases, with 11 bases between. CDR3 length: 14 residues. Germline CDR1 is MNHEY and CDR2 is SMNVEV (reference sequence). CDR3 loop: CASRAGFMNTEAFF. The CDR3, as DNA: TGTGCCAGCAGGGCAGGGTTCATGAACACTGAAGCTTTCTTT.

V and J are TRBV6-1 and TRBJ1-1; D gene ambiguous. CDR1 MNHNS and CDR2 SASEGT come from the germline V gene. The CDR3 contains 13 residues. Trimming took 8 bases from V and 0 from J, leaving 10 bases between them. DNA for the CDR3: TGTGCCAGCGGCGAAACTTTGAACACTGAAGCTTTCTTT. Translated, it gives CASGETLNTEAFF.

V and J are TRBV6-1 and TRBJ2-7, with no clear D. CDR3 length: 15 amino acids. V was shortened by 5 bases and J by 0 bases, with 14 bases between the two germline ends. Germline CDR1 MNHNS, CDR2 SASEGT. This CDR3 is CASSSLSQRSYEQYF. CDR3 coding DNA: TGTGCCAGCAGTAGCCTGAGCCAGCGCTCCTACGAGCAGTACTTC.

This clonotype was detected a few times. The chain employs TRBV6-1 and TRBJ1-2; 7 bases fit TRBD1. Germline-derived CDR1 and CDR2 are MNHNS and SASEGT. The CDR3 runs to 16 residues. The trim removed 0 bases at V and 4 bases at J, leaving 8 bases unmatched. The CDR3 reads CASSEAPGQAGYGYTF. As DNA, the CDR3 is TGTGCCAGCAGTGAAGCCCCAGGACAGGCGGGCTATGGCTACACCTTC.

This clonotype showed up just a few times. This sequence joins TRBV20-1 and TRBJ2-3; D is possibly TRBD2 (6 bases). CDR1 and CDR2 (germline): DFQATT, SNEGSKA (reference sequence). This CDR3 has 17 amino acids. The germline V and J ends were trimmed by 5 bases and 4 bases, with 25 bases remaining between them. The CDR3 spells CSAPPAGGTPGADTQYF. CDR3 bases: TGCAGTGCTCCACCGGCTGGCGGGACCCCTGGTGCAGATACGCAGTATTTT.

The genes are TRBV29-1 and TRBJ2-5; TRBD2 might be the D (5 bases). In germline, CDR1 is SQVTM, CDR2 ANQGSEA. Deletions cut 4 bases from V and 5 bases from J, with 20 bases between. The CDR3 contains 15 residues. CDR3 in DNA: TGCAGCGTTGTCCTACGAAATGCCGGGGTGGAGACCCAGTACTTC. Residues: CSVVLRNAGVETQYF. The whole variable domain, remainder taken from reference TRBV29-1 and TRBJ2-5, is SAVISQKPSRDICQRGTSLTIQCQVDSQVTMMFWYRQQPGQSLTLIATANQGSEATYESGFVIDKFPISRPNLTFSTLTVSNMSPEDSSIYLCSVVLRNAGVETQYFGPGTRLLVL.

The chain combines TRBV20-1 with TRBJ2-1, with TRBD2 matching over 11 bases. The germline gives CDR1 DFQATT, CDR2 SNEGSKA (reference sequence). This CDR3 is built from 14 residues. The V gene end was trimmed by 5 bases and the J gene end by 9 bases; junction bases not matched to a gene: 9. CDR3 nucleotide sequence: TGCAGTGCTGTTACTAGCGGGAGATATGTTGAGCAGTTCTTC. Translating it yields CSAVTSGRYVEQFF.

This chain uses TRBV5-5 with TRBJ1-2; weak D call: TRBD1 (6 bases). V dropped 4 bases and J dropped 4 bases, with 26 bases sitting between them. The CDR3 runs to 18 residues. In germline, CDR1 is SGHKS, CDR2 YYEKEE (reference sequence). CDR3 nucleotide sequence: TGTGCCAGCAGCGTTTCGACAAAAGGGGGGGTATCACTCTATGGCTACACCTTC. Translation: CASSVSTKGGVSLYGYTF.

CDR3: CAGTSSSSSYNEQFF. The DNA of the CDR3 is TGTGCCGGGACTAGCAGCTCCAGCTCCTACAATGAGCAGTTCTTC. V and J are TRBV2 and TRBJ2-1; the match to TRBD2 covers 9 bases. The V gene end was trimmed by 11 bases and the J gene end by 0 bases; junction bases not matched to a gene: 8. Per germline, CDR1 SNHLY and CDR2 FYNNEI. The CDR3 totals 15 residues. Combining the CDR3 with reference TRBV2 and TRBJ2-1 gives the whole variable domain EPEVTQTPSHQVTQMGQEVILRCVPISNHLYFYWYRQILGQKVEFLVSFYNNEISEKSEIFDDQFSVERPDGSNFTLKIRSTKLEDSAMYFCAGTSSSSSYNEQFFGPGTRLTVL.

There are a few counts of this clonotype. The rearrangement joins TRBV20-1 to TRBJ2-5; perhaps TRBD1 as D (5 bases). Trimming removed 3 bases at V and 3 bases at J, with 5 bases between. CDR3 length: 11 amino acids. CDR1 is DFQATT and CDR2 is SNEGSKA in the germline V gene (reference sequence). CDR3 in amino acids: CSARTEETQYF. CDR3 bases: TGCAGTGCTAGGACAGAAGAGACCCAGTACTTC.

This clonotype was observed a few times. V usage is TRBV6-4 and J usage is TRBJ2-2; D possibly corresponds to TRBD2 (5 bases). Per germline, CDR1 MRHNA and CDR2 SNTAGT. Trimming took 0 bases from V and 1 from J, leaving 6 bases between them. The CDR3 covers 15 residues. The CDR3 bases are TGTGCCAGCAGTGACTCGGGGAGGAACACCGGGGAGCTGTTTTTT. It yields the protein CASSDSGRNTGELFF.